This TCR beta chain was retrieved from a study of radiotherapy plus CTLA-4 blockade in lung cancer. Broader study findings: TCR clones of tumor origin grew in blood after radiotherapy plus ipilimumab.

V gave up 6 bases and J gave up 8 bases, with 19 bases separating them. Per the germline V gene, CDR1 is SQVTM and CDR2 is ANQGSEA. This CDR3 contains 14 residues. It was focal radiation plus CTLA-4 blockade with ipilimumab that patients with chemo-refractory metastatic non-small-cell lung cancer received. The table came from immunoSEQ multiplex PCR; TCRdb's copy has only in-frame clones and leaves some out. In the table there are about 110,000 clones, roughly 86% of which are singletons. Comments on this clone: Its antigen remains unknown.

The sample consisted of peripheral blood, taken from a patient treated with radiotherapy plus ipilimumab. V gene TRBV29-1 combines with J gene TRBJ1-4, with a weak D call TRBD1 (6 bases). This sequence originates from a human donor with non-small cell lung cancer that progressed on radiotherapy plus ipilimumab. Some clones in this sample may be carry-over from other donors' samples. The CDR3 region has the DNA TGCAGCGTGTCCTCTACAGGGCTACGCGAAAAACTGTTTTTT. Protein product: CSVSSTGLREKLFF.